In this sample, the clone carrying this TCR beta chain turned up many times. The antigen remains unidentified. The repertoire was sequenced with immunoSEQ multiplex PCR; TCRdb's copy has only in-frame clones and lacks some. The sample has just over 350,000 clones, under 95% seen once. The data were taken from a study of Ad26.COV2.S vaccination and SARS-CoV-2 variants. General study results and limits: People given the vaccine had a wider spike-specific TCR breadth than placebo recipients did. Spike-specific CD8+ and CD4+ T cell responses reportedly showed substantial breadth after vaccination. Across vaccine and placebo recipients, the breadth of non-spike TCRs was similar.

Sequenced material: peripheral blood, taken after recovery from COVID-19. This sequence was found in a human donor who had recovered from COVID-19.

The CDR3 sequence: CASNEGTGGTEAFF. The DNA of the CDR3 is TGTGCCAGCAACGAGGGGACAGGGGGTACTGAAGCTTTCTTT. This chain connects TRBV11-2 to TRBJ1-1, with 11 bases identical to TRBD1. The CDR3 is 14 amino acids. Germline trimming cut 7 bases from V and 5 bases from J; bases unmatched to any gene: 6. Germline lookup yields CDR1 SGHAT and CDR2 FQNNGV.